These 25 T cell receptor beta chains came from one sample sequenced in a study of T cells in Graves' hyperthyroidism and ophthalmopathy. Authors of the study amplified TCR beta CDR3 regions from RNA transcripts. HTBI primers were the set used in a first-round RT-PCR of the TCR CDR3. MiXCR, applied by TCRdb to the multiplex PCR reads, yields one record per CDR3 protein. The sample contains about 640,000 distinct CDR3 sequences, roughly 20% of which appear only once. Source material: blood. These receptors came from a man aged 25 to 40 with Graves' ophthalmopathy.

The sample holds many counts of this clonotype. The chain joins TRBV7-2 to TRBJ2-7; D might be TRBD2 (5 bases). Trimming left V 1 base short and J 0 bases short, with 7 bases between. The germline gives CDR1 SGHTA, CDR2 FQGNSA. The CDR3 covers 14 residues. Written as DNA, the CDR3 is TGTGCCAGCAGCTTAGAGGAGGTCTCCTACGAGCAGTACTTC. Its translation: CASSLEEVSYEQYF.

The rearrangement joins TRBV4-1 to TRBJ2-7, with 7 bases that match TRBD2. V gave up 4 bases and J gave up 1 base; unmatched junction bases: 7. The CDR3 runs 15 residues. Germline V CDR1 and CDR2: MGHRA, YSYEKL. This CDR3 reads CASSPPGTISYEQYF. The CDR3 DNA sequence: TGCGCCAGCAGCCCACCCGGGACTATTTCCTACGAGCAGTACTTC.

With regard to this clonotype: Possible read error: a much larger clone is one base away. This sequence joins TRBV24-1 and TRBJ1-2, with D possibly TRBD1 on 5 matching bases. The CDR3 length is 15 residues. Germline V CDR1 and CDR2: KGHDR, SFDVKD. V lost 3 bases and J lost 1, with 11 bases in between. The CDR3 reads CATSDGTEINYGYTF. The CDR3 coding sequence is TGTGCCACCAGTGATGGGACGGAGATTAACTATGGCTACACCTTC.

The V gene is TRBV6-5, the J gene TRBJ2-3; 9 nucleotides line up with TRBD1. From germline, CDR1 is MNHEY and CDR2 SVGAGI. After removal of 7 bases from V and 1 base from J, the junction contained 3 bases not matched to a gene. The CDR3 is 14 amino acids. DNA for the CDR3: TGTGCCAGCACATGGGACAGGGGCACAGATACGCAGTATTTT. Amino acid sequence: CASTWDRGTDTQYF.

The chain joins TRBV27 to TRBJ2-1, with 11 bases fitting TRBD2. There are 16 residues in the CDR3. V lost 3 bases, J lost 4 bases, and 5 bases stayed unmatched. The germline gives CDR1 MNHEY, CDR2 SMNVEV (reference sequence). In DNA, the CDR3 is TGTGCCAGCAGTTTTTCGGGACTAGCGGCGTACAATGAGCAGTTCTTC. It encodes CASSFSGLAAYNEQFF.

The V and J genes are TRBV30 and TRBJ2-3; D possibly corresponds to TRBD2 (5 bases). The CDR3 is 18 amino acids. Germline-derived CDR1 and CDR2 are GTSNPN and SVGIG (reference sequence). The V end lost 2 bases, the J end lost 7 bases, and 28 bases lay between the germline ends. The CDR3: CAWSPPGSGPGLLNTQYF. DNA of the CDR3: TGTGCCTGGAGTCCCCCGGGAAGCGGCCCGGGCTTGTTAAATACGCAGTATTTT.

This clonotype has just a few counts. The genes are TRBV28 and TRBJ2-7; D possibly uses TRBD1 or TRBD2 (6 bases each). The CDR3 has 14 amino acids. Germline V gene sequence: CDR1 MDHEN, CDR2 SYDVKM. V dropped 3 bases and J dropped 4 bases, with 13 bases sitting between them. The CDR3 DNA follows: TGTGCCAGCAGTTTCCCCGGGGGCGGGTACGAGCAGTACTTC. Amino acid sequence: CASSFPGGGYEQYF. Using reference TRBV28 and TRBJ2-7 for the parts outside the CDR3, the full variable domain is DVKVTQSSRYLVKRTGEKVFLECVQDMDHENMFWYRQDPGLGLRLIYFSYDVKMKEKGDIPEGYSVSREKKERFSLILESASTNQTSMYLCASSFPGGGYEQYFGPGTRLTVT.

The genes are TRBV12-5 and TRBJ1-2, with D possibly being TRBD1 (6 bases). The CDR3 sequence is 12 residues long. V was clipped by 1 base and J by 10 bases, with 10 bases between them. Per the germline V gene, CDR1 is LGHNT and CDR2 is FRNRAP. DNA of the CDR3: TGTGCTAGTGGTTTGGGTAGGGGGATCTACACCTTC. This sequence encodes CASGLGRGIYTF.

The V and J genes are TRBV4-2 and TRBJ2-2; D gene unclear. V lost 0 bases, J lost 6 bases, and 8 bases lay in between. From germline, CDR1 is LGHNA and CDR2 YNFKEQ. CDR3 length equals 14 residues. CDR3 sequence reads: CASSQDLGPGELFF. Written as DNA, the CDR3 is TGTGCCAGCAGCCAAGATCTCGGCCCCGGGGAGCTGTTTTTT.

This clonotype was seen only a few times. This chain joins TRBV28 and TRBJ2-5; D uncertain. CDR1 MDHEN and CDR2 SYDVKM come from the germline V gene. CDR3 length: 14 amino acids. The V end was cut by 8 bases, the J end by 2 bases, with 15 bases between. CDR3 coding DNA: TGTGCCAGCGGATCCATCCGGGTACAAGAGACCCAGTACTTC. Its translation: CASGSIRVQETQYF. Combining the CDR3 with reference TRBV28 and TRBJ2-5 gives the whole variable domain DVKVTQSSRYLVKRTGEKVFLECVQDMDHENMFWYRQDPGLGLRLIYFSYDVKMKEKGDIPEGYSVSREKKERFSLILESASTNQTSMYLCASGSIRVQETQYFGPGTRLLVL.

This clonotype was detected ten times or more. The chain joins TRBV3-1 to TRBJ2-7; D is undetermined. The germline gives CDR1 LGHDT, CDR2 YNNKEL (reference sequence). V lost 2 bases and J lost 6, with 8 bases in between. CDR3 length: 12 residues. The CDR3 protein is CASSQNGREQYF. The CDR3 DNA reads TGTGCCAGCAGCCAAAACGGGCGCGAGCAGTACTTC.

This clonotype was seen only a few times. The chain has TRBV9 and TRBJ2-7; 9 nucleotides match TRBD2. Unmatched junction bases numbered 9, after V lost 4 bases and J lost 7 bases. The CDR3 covers 14 residues. Germline CDR1 and CDR2: SGDLS and YYNGEE. CDR3 bases: TGTGCCAGCAGCCACGGGACTAGCCCACGAGAGCAGTACTTC. This encodes CASSHGTSPREQYF.

The rearrangement joins TRBV7-3 to TRBJ2-2; D is ambiguous. The V gene lost 3 bases and the J gene lost 5 bases, with 4 bases spanning the gap. Germline assignment: CDR1 SGHTA and CDR2 FQGTGA. The CDR3 sequence is 12 residues long. The DNA of the CDR3 is TGTGCCAGCAGCTTCCAGACCGGGGAGCTGTTTTTT. Its protein is CASSFQTGELFF.

The V gene is TRBV7-2, the J gene TRBJ2-1; D perhaps matches TRBD2 (6 bases). The CDR3 sequence is 11 residues long. Germline V lookup: CDR1 SGHTA, CDR2 FQGNSA. V lost 8 bases to trimming and J lost 8 bases, with 10 bases between them. CDR3 sequence: CASPPGDEQFF. CDR3 in DNA: TGTGCCAGCCCTCCGGGGGATGAGCAGTTCTTC.

The gene calls are TRBV20-1 and TRBJ2-1; 7 bases fit TRBD1. This CDR3 comprises 16 residues. V lost 2 bases, J lost 0 bases, and 7 bases stayed unmatched. CDR1 is DFQATT, CDR2 SNEGSKA, per germline (reference sequence). Here the CDR3 reads CSARPRDRDSYNEQFF. CDR3 DNA: TGCAGTGCTAGACCCCGGGACAGAGACTCCTACAATGAGCAGTTCTTC.

This clonotype was detected a few times. V is TRBV24-1 and J is TRBJ2-1; tentative D call: TRBD1 (6 bases). The CDR3 length is 12 residues. V was clipped by 8 bases and J by 8 bases, with 12 bases between them. Germline CDR1 and CDR2: KGHDR and SFDVKD. CDR3 in DNA: TGTGCCACCACGGAACAGGGTGATGAGCAGTTCTTC. Translation gives CATTEQGDEQFF.

In the case of this clonotype: A read error is possible here, since a much larger clone lies one base away. The rearrangement joins TRBV20-1 to TRBJ2-1; 10 bases are shared with TRBD2. Germline lookup yields CDR1 DFQATT and CDR2 SNEGSKA (reference sequence). The CDR3 totals 17 residues. V lost 4 bases to trimming and J lost 9 bases; unmatched junction nucleotides: 18. The CDR3 loop reads CSAIGGSGRTRRGEQFF. CDR3 nucleotide sequence: TGCAGTGCTATTGGGGGTAGCGGGAGGACCCGTCGGGGTGAGCAGTTCTTC.

This clonotype occurred many times. This chain connects TRBV12-3 or TRBV12-4 to TRBJ2-7, with D perhaps matching TRBD1 (6 bases). With 5 bases removed from V and 3 bases from J, the gap between germline ends came to 14 bases. The CDR3 has 14 residues. CDR3: CASSPGQISYEQYF. The CDR3 bases are TGTGCCAGCAGTCCCGGACAGATCAGCTACGAGCAGTACTTC.

With regard to this clonotype: A single base separates this from a much larger clone, so it may be a read error. V gene TRBV2 combines with J gene TRBJ2-1; TRBD2 agrees at 11 bases. Germline-derived CDR1 and CDR2 are SNHLY and FYNNEI. Trimming took 7 bases from V and 4 from J; bases not matched to a gene: 6. This CDR3 spans 15 amino acids. CDR3 in amino acids: CASTPRLAGYNEQFF. For the CDR3, the DNA is TGTGCCAGCACCCCCCGACTAGCGGGATACAATGAGCAGTTCTTC.

The CDR3 protein is CASSPRGLAGGGDTQYF. The CDR3 nucleotides read TGTGCCAGCAGCCCCAGAGGACTAGCGGGAGGAGGAGATACGCAGTATTTT. The genes are TRBV7-6 and TRBJ2-3; 14 bases fit TRBD2. The CDR3 has 17 residues. Germline V gene sequence: CDR1 SGHVS, CDR2 FNYEAQ. J was trimmed by 5 bases and V by 5 bases; bases with no gene match: 9.

The CDR3 region is CASSPGTSGRALAGELFF. In nucleotides, the CDR3 is TGTGCCAGCAGCCCCGGGACTAGCGGGAGGGCCCTGGCCGGGGAGCTGTTTTTT. V usage is TRBV7-9 and J usage is TRBJ2-2, with 16 positions matching TRBD2. The CDR3 consists of 18 residues. V was clipped by 5 bases and J by 6 bases; unmatched bases: 9. Germline V CDR1 and CDR2: SEHNR, FQNEAQ (reference sequence).

The rearrangement links TRBV13 to TRBJ2-5; D is possibly TRBD2 (6 bases). The length of the CDR3 is 15 residues. Trimming removed 3 bases at V and 2 bases at J, with 13 bases between. Germline V lookup: CDR1 PRHDT, CDR2 FYEKMQ (reference sequence). The CDR3 region has the DNA TGTGCCAGCAGCTTGGGGCCGGGGGAGCAAGAGACCCAGTACTTC. Protein product: CASSLGPGEQETQYF.

The chain has TRBV7-9 and TRBJ2-7; 10 bases map to TRBD1. With 5 bases clipped from V and 3 bases from J, the junction kept 7 bases outside the gene matches. Germline CDR1 reads SEHNR; CDR2 reads FQNEAQ (reference sequence). The CDR3 runs 15 residues. The CDR3 DNA reads TGTGCCAGCAGCGCCGGGACAGGGGATTACTACGAGCAGTACTTC. This codes for CASSAGTGDYYEQYF. The full variable domain, with the rest looked up from reference TRBV7-9 and TRBJ2-7, is DTGVSQNPRHKITKRGQNVTFRCDPISEHNRLYWYRQTLGQGPEFLTYFQNEAQLEKSRLLSDRFSAERPKGSFSTLEIQRTEQGDSAMYLCASSAGTGDYYEQYFGPGTRLTVT.

This sequence joins TRBV28 and TRBJ2-7; possibly TRBD1 or TRBD2 for D (5 bases each). This CDR3 spans 12 amino acids. In germline, CDR1 is MDHEN, CDR2 SYDVKM. Trimming stripped 7 bases from V and 6 bases from J, with 13 bases between. CDR3 in amino acids: CASTPTRGEQYF. DNA of the CDR3: TGTGCCAGCACCCCCACTAGGGGCGAGCAGTACTTC.

This clonotype was counted many times. The chain has TRBV5-5 and TRBJ1-1; unclear D gene. Deletions cut 3 bases from V and 0 bases from J, with 6 bases between. Germline CDR1 reads SGHKS; CDR2 reads YYEKEE (reference sequence). The CDR3 sequence is 13 residues long. The CDR3, as DNA: TGTGCCAGCAGCTGGACGGTGAACACTGAAGCTTTCTTT. It yields the protein CASSWTVNTEAFF.